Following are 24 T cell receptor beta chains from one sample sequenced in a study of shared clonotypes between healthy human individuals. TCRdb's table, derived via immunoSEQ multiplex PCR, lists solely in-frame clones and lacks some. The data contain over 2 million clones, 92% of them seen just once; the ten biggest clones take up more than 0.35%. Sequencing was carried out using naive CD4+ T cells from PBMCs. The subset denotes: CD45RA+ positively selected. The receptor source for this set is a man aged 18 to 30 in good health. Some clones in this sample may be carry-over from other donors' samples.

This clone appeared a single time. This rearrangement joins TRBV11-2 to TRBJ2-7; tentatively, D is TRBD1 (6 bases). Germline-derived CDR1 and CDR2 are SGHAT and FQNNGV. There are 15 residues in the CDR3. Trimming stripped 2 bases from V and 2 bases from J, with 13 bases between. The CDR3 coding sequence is TGTGCCAGCAGCTTAAGTTCCGGACAGCCCTACGAGCAGTACTTC. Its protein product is CASSLSSGQPYEQYF.

CDR3 sequence: CASSSSWGSGALTEAFF. CDR3 coding DNA: TGCGCCAGCAGCTCGTCATGGGGGTCAGGGGCCCTAACTGAAGCTTTCTTT. The rearrangement links TRBV5-1 to TRBJ1-1; D is perhaps TRBD1 (6 bases). V dropped 3 bases and J dropped 5 bases, with 23 bases sitting between them. CDR1 and CDR2 from the germline V gene are SGHRS and YFSETQ. The CDR3 loop spans 17 amino acids.

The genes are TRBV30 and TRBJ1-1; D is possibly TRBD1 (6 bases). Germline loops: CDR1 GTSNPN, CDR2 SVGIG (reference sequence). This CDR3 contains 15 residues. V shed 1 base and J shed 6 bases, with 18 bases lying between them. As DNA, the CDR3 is TGTGCCTGGAGTGGGGGGCGACCAGGGATGGCTGAAGCTTTCTTT. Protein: CAWSGGRPGMAEAFF.

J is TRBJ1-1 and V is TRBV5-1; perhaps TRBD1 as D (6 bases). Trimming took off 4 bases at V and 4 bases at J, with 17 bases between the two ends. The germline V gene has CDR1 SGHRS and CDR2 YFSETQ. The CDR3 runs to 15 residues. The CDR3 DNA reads TGCGCCAGCAGCCCTACAAACACAGGGTTCACTGAAGCTTTCTTT. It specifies CASSPTNTGFTEAFF.

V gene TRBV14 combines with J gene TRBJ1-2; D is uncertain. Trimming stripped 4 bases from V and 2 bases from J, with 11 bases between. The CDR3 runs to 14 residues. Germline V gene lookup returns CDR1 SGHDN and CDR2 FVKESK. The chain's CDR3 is CASSLSVGNYGYTF. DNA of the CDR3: TGTGCCAGCAGCCTTTCAGTCGGAAACTATGGCTACACCTTC.

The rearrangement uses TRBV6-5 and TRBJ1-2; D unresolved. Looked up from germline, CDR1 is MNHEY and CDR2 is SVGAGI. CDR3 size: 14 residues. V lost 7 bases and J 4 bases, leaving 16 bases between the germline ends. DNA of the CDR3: TGTGCCAGCACCTCCCCTCTCGACCTCTATGGCTACACCTTC. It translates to CASTSPLDLYGYTF.

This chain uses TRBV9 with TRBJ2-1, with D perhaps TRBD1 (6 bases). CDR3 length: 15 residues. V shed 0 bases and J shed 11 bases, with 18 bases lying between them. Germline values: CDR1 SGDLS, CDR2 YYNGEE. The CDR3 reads CASSVATGPDIQQFF. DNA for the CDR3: TGTGCCAGCAGCGTAGCGACAGGCCCTGATATACAGCAGTTCTTC.

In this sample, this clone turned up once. CDR3 in DNA: TGCGCCAGCAGCTTGAGAGGGCCAGGGGCAGATACGCAGTATTTT. As protein: CASSLRGPGADTQYF. The chain combines TRBV5-1 with TRBJ2-3; D may be TRBD1 (6 bases). Germline V gene data show CDR1 as SGHRS and CDR2 as YFSETQ. The CDR3 contains 15 residues. V was pared by 1 base and J by 4 bases, with 13 bases between.

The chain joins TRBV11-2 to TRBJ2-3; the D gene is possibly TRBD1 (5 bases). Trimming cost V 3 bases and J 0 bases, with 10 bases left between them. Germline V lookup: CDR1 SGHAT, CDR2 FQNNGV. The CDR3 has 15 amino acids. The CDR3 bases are TGTGCCAGCAGCTTGATAGGGGCTAGCACAGATACGCAGTATTTT. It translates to CASSLIGASTDTQYF.

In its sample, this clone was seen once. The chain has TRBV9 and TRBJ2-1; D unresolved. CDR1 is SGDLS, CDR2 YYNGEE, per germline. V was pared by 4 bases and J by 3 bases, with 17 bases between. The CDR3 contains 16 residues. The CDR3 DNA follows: TGTGCCAGCAGCACGCGCCCTAACCTCGACTACAATGAGCAGTTCTTC. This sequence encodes CASSTRPNLDYNEQFF. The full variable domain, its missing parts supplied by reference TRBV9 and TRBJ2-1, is DSGVTQTPKHLITATGQRVTLRCSPRSGDLSVYWYQQSLDQGLQFLIQYYNGEERAKGNILERFSAQQFPDLHSELNLSSLELGDSALYFCASSTRPNLDYNEQFFGPGTRLTVL.

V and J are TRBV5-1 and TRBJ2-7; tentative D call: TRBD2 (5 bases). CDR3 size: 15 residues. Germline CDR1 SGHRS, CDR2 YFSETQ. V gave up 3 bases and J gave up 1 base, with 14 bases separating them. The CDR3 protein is CASSSQADSSYEQYF. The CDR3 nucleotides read TGCGCCAGCAGCTCACAAGCGGATTCATCCTACGAGCAGTACTTC.

CDR3 loop: CASTGSYNSPLHF. DNA of the CDR3: TGTGCCAGCACTGGGTCCTATAATTCACCCCTCCACTTT. V usage is TRBV6-6 and J usage is TRBJ1-6; D is unresolved. This CDR3 is 13 amino acids long. With 7 bases removed from V and 1 base from J, the gap between germline ends came to 5 bases. From germline, CDR1 is MNHNY and CDR2 SVGAGI (reference sequence).

CDR3 sequence (DNA): TGCGCCAGCAGCCTTCGCAGGGACACCGGGGAGCTGTTTTTT. It yields the protein CASSLRRDTGELFF. This sequence joins TRBV5-1 and TRBJ2-2; maybe TRBD1 (5 bases). V lost 4 bases and J 3 bases, leaving 10 bases between the germline ends. CDR1 SGHRS and CDR2 YFSETQ come from the germline V gene. The CDR3 contains 14 residues.

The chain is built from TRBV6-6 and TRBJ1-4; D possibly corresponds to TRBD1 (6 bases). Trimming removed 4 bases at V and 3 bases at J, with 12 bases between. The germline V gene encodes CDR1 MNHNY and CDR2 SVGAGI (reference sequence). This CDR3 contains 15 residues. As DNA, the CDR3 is TGTGCCAGCAGTTTCAGACAGGCTTCTAATGAAAAACTGTTTTTT. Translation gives CASSFRQASNEKLFF.

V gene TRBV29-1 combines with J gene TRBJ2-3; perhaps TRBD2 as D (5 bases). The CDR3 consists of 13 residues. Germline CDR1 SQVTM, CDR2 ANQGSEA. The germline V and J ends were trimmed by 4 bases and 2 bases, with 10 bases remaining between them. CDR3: CSVAGIHTDTQYF. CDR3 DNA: TGCAGCGTTGCGGGGATCCACACAGATACGCAGTATTTT.

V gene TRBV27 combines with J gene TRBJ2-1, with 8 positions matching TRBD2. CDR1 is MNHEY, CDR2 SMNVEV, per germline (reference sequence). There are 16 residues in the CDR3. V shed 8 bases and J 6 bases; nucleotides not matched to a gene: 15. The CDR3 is CASRHLWGSGINEQFF. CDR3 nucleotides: TGTGCCAGCCGACACCTGTGGGGTAGCGGGATCAATGAGCAGTTCTTC.

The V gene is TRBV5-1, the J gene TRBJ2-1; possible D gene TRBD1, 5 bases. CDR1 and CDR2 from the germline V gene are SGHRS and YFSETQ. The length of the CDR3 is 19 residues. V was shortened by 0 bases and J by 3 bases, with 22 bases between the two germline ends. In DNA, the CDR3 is TGCGCCAGCAGCTTGGCCCCAACTGACCGCCAGGGAAACTACAATGAGCAGTTCTTC. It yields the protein CASSLAPTDRQGNYNEQFF.

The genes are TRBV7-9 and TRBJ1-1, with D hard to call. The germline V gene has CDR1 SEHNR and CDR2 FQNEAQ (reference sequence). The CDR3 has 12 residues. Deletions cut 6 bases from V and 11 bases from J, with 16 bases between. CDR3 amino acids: CASSLEVVGAFF. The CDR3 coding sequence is TGTGCCAGCAGTCTCGAGGTGGTAGGTGCTTTCTTT.

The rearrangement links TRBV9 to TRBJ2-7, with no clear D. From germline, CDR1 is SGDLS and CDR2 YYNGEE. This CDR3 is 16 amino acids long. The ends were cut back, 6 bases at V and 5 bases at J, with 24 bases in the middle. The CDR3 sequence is CASTPGLPSDGHEQYF. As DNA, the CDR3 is TGTGCCAGCACCCCAGGTCTCCCAAGCGACGGCCACGAGCAGTACTTC.

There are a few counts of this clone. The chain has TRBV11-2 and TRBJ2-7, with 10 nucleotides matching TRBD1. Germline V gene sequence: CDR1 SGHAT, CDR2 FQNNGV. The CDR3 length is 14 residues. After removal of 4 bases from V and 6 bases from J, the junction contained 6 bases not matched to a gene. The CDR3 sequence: CASSSTGGWSEQYF. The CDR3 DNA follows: TGTGCCAGCAGCTCGACAGGGGGCTGGTCCGAGCAGTACTTC.

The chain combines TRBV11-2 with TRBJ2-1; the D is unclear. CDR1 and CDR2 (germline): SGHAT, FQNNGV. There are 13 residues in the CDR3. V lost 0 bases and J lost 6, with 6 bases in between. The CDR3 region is CASSLDFPNEQFF. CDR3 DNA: TGTGCCAGCAGCTTAGATTTCCCCAATGAGCAGTTCTTC.

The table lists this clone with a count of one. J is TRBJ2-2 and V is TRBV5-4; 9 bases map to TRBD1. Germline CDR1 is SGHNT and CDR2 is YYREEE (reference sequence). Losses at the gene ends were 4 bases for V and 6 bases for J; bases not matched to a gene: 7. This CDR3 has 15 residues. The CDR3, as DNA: TGTGCCAGCAGCCAGGACAGGGGTCGGGCCGGGGAGCTGTTTTTT. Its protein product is CASSQDRGRAGELFF. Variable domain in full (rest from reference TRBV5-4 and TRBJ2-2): ETGVTQSPTHLIKTRGQQVTLRCSSQSGHNTVSWYQQALGQGPQFIFQYYREEENGRGNFPPRFSGLQFPNYSSELNVNALELDDSALYLCASSQDRGRAGELFFGEGSRLTVL.

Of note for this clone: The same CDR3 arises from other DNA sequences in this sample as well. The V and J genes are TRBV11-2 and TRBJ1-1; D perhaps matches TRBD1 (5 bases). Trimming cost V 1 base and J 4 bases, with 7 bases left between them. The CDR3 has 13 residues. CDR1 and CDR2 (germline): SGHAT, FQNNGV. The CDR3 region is CASSLAGGTEAFF. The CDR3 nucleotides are TGTGCCAGCAGCTTAGCCGGGGGCACTGAAGCTTTCTTT. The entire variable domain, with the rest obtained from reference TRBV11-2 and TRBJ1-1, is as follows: EAGVAQSPRYKIIEKRQSVAFWCNPISGHATLYWYQQILGQGPKLLIQFQNNGVVDDSQLPKDRFSAERLKGVDSTLKIQPAKLEDSAVYLCASSLAGGTEAFFGQGTRLTVV.

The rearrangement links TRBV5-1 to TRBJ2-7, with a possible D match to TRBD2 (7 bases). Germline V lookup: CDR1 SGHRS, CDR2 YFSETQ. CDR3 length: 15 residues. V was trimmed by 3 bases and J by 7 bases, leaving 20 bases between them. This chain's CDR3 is CASSWGRGGADEQYF. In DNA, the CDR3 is TGCGCCAGCAGCTGGGGAAGGGGGGGCGCTGATGAGCAGTACTTC.